This TCR beta chain is from a study of regulatory T cells in long-lasting Graves disease. As for time point: newly diagnosed GD, antithyroid drugs for less than 3 months. After RNA was extracted from PBMCs, the TCR library was made from it. In its sample, this clonotype was seen a few times. The CDR3 is 15 amino acids. Trimming removed 4 bases from V and 8 bases from J; junction bases left unmatched: 7. In germline, CDR1 is MDHEN, CDR2 SYDVKM. Researchers made TCR beta libraries by using iRepertoire HTBI primers and running Arm-PCR on CDR3 regions. TCRdb reprocessed the multiplex PCR reads via MiXCR and lists one record per CDR3 protein. Of 420,000 or so distinct CDR3 sequences in the sample, less than 20% were seen once. These sequences were also reported in another study, on T cells in Graves' hyperthyroidism and ophthalmopathy.

The chain uses TRBV28 and TRBJ1-4; 10 nucleotides line up with TRBD1. This TCR derives from a woman between 18 and 29 years old with Graves disease. The sequenced sample was peripheral blood mononuclear cells (PBMCs), obtained at new diagnosis, from a patient treated with antithyroid drugs. The CDR3 DNA follows: TGTGCCAGCAGTTGGGCGACAGGGGGCTTAGAAAAACTGTTTTTT. This encodes CASSWATGGLEKLFF. Drawing the rest from reference TRBV28 and TRBJ1-4, the complete variable domain is DVKVTQSSRYLVKRTGEKVFLECVQDMDHENMFWYRQDPGLGLRLIYFSYDVKMKEKGDIPEGYSVSREKKERFSLILESASTNQTSMYLCASSWATGGLEKLFFGSGTQLSVL.